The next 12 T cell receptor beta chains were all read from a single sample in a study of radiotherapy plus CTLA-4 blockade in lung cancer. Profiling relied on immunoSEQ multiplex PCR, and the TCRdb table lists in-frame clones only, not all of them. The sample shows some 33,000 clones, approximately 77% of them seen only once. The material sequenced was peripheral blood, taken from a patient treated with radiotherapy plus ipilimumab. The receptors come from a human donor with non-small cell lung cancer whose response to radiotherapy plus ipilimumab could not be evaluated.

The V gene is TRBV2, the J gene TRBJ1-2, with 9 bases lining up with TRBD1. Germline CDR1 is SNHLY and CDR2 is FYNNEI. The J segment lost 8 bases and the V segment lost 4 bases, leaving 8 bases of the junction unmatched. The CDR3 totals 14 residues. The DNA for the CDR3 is TGTGCCAGCAGTGCTTCGACAGGGGGGTACGGCTACACCTTC. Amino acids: CASSASTGGYGYTF.

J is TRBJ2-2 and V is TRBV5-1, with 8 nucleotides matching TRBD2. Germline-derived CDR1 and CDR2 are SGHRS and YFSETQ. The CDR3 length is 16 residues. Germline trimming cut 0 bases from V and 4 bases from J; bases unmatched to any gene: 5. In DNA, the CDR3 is TGCGCCAGCAGCTTGGCCGGGAGGGCCTCCACCGGGGAGCTGTTTTTT. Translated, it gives CASSLAGRASTGELFF.

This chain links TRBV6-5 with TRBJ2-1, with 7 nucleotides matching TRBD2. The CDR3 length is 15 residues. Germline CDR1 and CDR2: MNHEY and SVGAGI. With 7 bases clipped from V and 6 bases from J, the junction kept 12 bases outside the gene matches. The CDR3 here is CASIRDSVAGNEQFF. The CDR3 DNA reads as TGTGCCAGCATCCGAGACAGTGTAGCGGGCAATGAGCAGTTCTTC.

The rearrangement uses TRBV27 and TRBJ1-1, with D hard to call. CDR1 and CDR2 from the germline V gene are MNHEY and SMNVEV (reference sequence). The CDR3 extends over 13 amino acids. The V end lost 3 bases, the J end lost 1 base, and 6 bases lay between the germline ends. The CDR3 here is CASSFTGNTEAFF. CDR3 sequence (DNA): TGTGCCAGCAGTTTTACTGGGAACACTGAAGCTTTCTTT.

CDR3 sequence reads: CASSRGPMGNEQFF. DNA for the CDR3: TGTGCCAGTAGTAGGGGGCCTATGGGCAATGAGCAGTTCTTC. The V call is TRBV19, the J call TRBJ2-1, with D maybe TRBD1 (6 bases). Germline V gene data show CDR1 as LNHDA and CDR2 as SQIVND (reference sequence). The germline V and J ends were trimmed by 4 bases and 6 bases, with 13 bases remaining between them. This CDR3 is 14 amino acids long.

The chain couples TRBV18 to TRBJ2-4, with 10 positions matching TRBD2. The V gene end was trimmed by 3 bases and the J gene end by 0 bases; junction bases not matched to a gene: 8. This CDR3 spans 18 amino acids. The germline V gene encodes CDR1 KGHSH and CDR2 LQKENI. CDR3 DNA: TGTGCCAGCTCACCTTTAGCAGCGGGAGGGGTAGCCAAAAACATTCAGTACTTC. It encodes CASSPLAAGGVAKNIQYF.

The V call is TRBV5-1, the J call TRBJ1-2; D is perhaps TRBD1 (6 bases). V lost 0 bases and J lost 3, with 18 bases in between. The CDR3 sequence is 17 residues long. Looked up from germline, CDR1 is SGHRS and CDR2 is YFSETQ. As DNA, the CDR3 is TGCGCCAGCAGCTTGGCCGGGATCGGCAGGGGTGACTATGGCTACACCTTC. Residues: CASSLAGIGRGDYGYTF.

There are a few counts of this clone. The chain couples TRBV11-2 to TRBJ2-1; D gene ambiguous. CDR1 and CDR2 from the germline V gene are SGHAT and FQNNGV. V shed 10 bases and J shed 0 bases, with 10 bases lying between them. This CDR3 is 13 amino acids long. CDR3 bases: TGTGCCACTCGCCGGTCCTCCTACAATGAGCAGTTCTTC. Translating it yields CATRRSSYNEQFF.

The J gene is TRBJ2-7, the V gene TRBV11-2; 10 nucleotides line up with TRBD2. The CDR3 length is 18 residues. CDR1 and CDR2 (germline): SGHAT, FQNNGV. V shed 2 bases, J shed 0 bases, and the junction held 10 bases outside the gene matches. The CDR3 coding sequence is TGTGCCAGCAGCTTAAAGGCGTATACTAGCGGGACCTCCTACGAGCAGTACTTC. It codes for CASSLKAYTSGTSYEQYF.

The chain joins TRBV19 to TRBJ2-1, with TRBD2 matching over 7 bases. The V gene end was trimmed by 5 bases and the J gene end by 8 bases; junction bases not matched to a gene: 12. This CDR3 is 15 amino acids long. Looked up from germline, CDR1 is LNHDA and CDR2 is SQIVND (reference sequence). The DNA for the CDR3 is TGTGCCAGTAGTCCAAGAAGGACTAGTCGGGATGAGCAGTTCTTC. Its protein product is CASSPRRTSRDEQFF.

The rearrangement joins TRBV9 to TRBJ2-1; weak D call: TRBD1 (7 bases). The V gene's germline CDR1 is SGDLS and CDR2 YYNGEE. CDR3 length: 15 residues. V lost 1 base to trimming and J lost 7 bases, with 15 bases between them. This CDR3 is CASSVSRGDGNEQFF. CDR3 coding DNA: TGTGCCAGCAGCGTAAGCAGGGGGGATGGGAATGAGCAGTTCTTC.

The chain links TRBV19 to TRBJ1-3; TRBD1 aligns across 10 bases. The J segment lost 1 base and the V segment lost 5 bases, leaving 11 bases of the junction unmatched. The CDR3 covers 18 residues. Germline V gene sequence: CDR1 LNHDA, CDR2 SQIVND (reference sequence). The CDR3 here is CASSDYRTGGKSGNTIYF. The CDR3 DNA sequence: TGTGCCAGTAGTGACTATCGGACAGGGGGTAAATCTGGAAACACCATATATTTT.